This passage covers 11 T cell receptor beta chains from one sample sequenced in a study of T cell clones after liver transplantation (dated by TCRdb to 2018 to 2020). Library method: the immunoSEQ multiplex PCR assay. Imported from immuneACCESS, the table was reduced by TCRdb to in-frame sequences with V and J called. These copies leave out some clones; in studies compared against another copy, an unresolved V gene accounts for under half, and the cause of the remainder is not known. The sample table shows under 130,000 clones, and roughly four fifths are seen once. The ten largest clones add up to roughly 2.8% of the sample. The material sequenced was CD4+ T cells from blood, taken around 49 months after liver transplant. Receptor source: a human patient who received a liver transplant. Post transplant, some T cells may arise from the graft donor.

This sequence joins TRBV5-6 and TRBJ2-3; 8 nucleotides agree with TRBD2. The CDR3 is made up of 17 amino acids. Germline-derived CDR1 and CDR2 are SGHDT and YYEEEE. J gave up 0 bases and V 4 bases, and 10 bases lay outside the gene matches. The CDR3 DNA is TGTGCCAGCAGCCTGTTCGGGGGGGCCGGAAGCACAGATACGCAGTATTTT. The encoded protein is CASSLFGGAGSTDTQYF.

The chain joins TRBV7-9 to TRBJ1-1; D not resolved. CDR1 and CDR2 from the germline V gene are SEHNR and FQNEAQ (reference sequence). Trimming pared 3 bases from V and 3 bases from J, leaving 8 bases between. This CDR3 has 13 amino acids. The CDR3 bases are TGTGCCAGCAGCTTCCAATCCTACACTGAAGCTTTCTTT. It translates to CASSFQSYTEAFF.

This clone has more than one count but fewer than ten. CDR3 in amino acids: CASSFAGGLETQYF. CDR3 DNA sequence: TGTGCCAGCAGCTTCGCGGGGGGGCTGGAGACCCAGTACTTC. The rearrangement uses TRBV7-9 and TRBJ2-5; 9 bases agree with TRBD2. The germline gives CDR1 SEHNR, CDR2 FQNEAQ (reference sequence). J lost 5 bases, V lost 3 bases, and 4 bases had no gene match. The CDR3 loop spans 14 amino acids. Variable domain in full (rest from reference TRBV7-9 and TRBJ2-5): DTGVSQNPRHKITKRGQNVTFRCDPISEHNRLYWYRQTLGQGPEFLTYFQNEAQLEKSRLLSDRFSAERPKGSFSTLEIQRTEQGDSAMYLCASSFAGGLETQYFGPGTRLLVL.

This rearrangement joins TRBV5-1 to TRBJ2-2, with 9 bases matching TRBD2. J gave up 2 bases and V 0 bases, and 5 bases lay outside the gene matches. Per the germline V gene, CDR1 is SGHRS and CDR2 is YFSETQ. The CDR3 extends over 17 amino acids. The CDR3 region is CASSLGAGGRNTGELFF. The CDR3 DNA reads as TGCGCCAGCAGCTTGGGAGCGGGGGGCCGAAACACCGGGGAGCTGTTTTTT. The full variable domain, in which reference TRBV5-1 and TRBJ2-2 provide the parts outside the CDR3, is KAGVTQTPRYLIKTRGQQVTLSCSPISGHRSVSWYQQTPGQGLQFLFEYFSETQRNKGNFPGRFSGRQFSNSRSEMNVSTLELGDSALYLCASSLGAGGRNTGELFFGEGSRLTVL.

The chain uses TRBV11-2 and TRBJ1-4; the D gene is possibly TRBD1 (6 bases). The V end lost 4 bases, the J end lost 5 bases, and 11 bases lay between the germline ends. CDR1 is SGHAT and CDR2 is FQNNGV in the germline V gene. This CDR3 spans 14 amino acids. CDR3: CASSSGVVNEKLFF. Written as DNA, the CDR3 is TGTGCCAGCAGCTCAGGGGTGGTGAATGAAAAACTGTTTTTT.

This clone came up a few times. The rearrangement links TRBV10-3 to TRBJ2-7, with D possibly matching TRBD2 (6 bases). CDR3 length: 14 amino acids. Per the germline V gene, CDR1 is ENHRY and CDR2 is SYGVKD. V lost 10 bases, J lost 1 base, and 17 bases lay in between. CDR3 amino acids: CATMAGSTSYEQYF. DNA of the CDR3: TGTGCCACGATGGCCGGGAGTACGTCCTACGAGCAGTACTTC.

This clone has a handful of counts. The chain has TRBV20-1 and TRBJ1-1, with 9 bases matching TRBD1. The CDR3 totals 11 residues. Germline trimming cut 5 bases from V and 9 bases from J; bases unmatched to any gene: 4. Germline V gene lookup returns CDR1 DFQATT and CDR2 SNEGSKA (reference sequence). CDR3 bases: TGCAGTGCTTCGGACAGGGGTAAAGCTTTCTTT. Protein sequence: CSASDRGKAFF.

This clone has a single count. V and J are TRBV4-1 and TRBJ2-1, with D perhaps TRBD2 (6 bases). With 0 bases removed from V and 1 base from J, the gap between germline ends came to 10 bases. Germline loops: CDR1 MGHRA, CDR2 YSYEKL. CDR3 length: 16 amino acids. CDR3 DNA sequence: TGCGCCAGCAGCCAAGAATCGGGAGTGTCCTACAATGAGCAGTTCTTC. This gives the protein CASSQESGVSYNEQFF.

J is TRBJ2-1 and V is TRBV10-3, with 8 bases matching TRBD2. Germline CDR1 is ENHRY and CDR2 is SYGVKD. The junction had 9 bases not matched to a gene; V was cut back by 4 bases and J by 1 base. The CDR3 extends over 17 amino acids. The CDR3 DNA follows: TGTGCCATCAGTGGGAGACTAGCGTCCATGTCCTACAATGAGCAGTTCTTC. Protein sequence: CAISGRLASMSYNEQFF.

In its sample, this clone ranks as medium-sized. The CDR3 region has the DNA TGTGCCAGCAGAGCGACAGACAATCAGCCCCAGCATTTT. It specifies CASRATDNQPQHF. The V and J genes are TRBV27 and TRBJ1-5; weak D call: TRBD1 (5 bases). With 6 bases removed from V and 3 bases from J, the gap between germline ends came to 9 bases. The CDR3 spans 13 residues. The germline V gene encodes CDR1 MNHEY and CDR2 SMNVEV (reference sequence).

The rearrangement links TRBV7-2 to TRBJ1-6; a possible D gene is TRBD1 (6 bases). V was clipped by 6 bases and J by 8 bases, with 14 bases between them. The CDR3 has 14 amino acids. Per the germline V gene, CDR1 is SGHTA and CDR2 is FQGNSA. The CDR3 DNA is TGTGCCAGCAGTCCGGACAGCTGGGATTCACCCCTCCACTTT. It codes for CASSPDSWDSPLHF.